The subject of this entry is one T cell receptor beta chain. Its antigen is undetermined. The sample is drawn from a study of T cell responses to AZD1222 COVID-19 vaccine. Study-level points and caveats: A reported finding is that nearly half of spike-specific TCRs target unmutated variant regions. Baseline testing showed seropositivity in only six AZD1222 recipients.

Clones were sequenced by immunoSEQ multiplex PCR, and TCRdb holds only the in-frame ones, with some missing. The repertoire holds 110,000 or so clones, with approximately 86% as singletons. The CDR3 is 14 amino acids. CDR1 MNHEY and CDR2 SVGAGI come from the germline V gene. V shed 6 bases and J shed 5 bases, with 17 bases lying between them. The specimen was peripheral blood, collected 28 days after the second AZD1222 dose. This chain connects TRBV6-5 to TRBJ2-7, with a possible D match to TRBD1 (6 bases). The receptor's source is an adult who received the AZD1222 COVID-19 vaccine. This CDR3 is CASRPPGQIDEQYF. CDR3 bases: TGTGCCAGCAGACCCCCGGGACAAATCGACGAGCAGTACTTC.